This T cell receptor (beta chain) was sequenced during a study of human T cells and chemical hapten exposure. The study's library attached unique molecular identifiers to single cDNA molecules. Study processing details: Samples held a median of around 92,000 TCRs, range roughly 20,000–690,600. TCRdb re-called the RACE reads through MiXCR, storing one row per CDR3 protein. The V and J calls and clone size are TCRdb's, not the authors'. The table shows more than 100,000 distinct CDR3 sequences, with about 11% occurring only once. Germline V CDR1 and CDR2: DFQATT, SNEGSKA (reference sequence). CDR3 length equals 17 residues. V lost 2 bases to trimming and J lost 0 bases, with 19 bases between them. Documented time point: patch test 3, about 24 weeks after DPC sensitization. Treatment reported: therapeutic diphenylcyclopropenone sensitization with weekly scalp DPC.

Here the sequenced sample was whole blood, taken in connection with sensitization to the hapten diphenylcyclopropenone (DPC). The genes are TRBV20-1 and TRBJ1-1, with a possible D match to TRBD1 (5 bases). The sequence was obtained from a woman in her 50s with alopecia areata. Some clones in this sample may be carry-over from other donors' samples. Here the CDR3 reads CSARQQDRHAMNTEAFF. The CDR3 nucleotides read TGCAGTGCTAGACAACAGGACCGACACGCCATGAACACTGAAGCTTTCTTT.